A single sample gave rise to the 17 T cell receptor beta chains below, sequenced in a study of blood T cell repertoires in COVID-19. The protocol was immunoSEQ multiplex PCR, while the TCRdb copy is restricted to in-frame clones and leaves out a portion. Here the sample spans around 310,000 clones, over 85% being singletons. The source material was PBMCs or T cells enriched from blood (not recorded which). The receptors stem from a woman aged 30 to 39 who had recovered from COVID-19.

This clone was detected only once. The chain combines TRBV7-9 with TRBJ2-1, with 7 bases fitting TRBD2. CDR1 is SEHNR, CDR2 FQNEAQ, per germline (reference sequence). The CDR3 runs 16 residues. Trimming took 4 bases from V and 7 from J; bases not matched to a gene: 13. This CDR3 reads CASSYRPGRAGNEQFF. The CDR3 coding sequence is TGTGCCAGCAGCTACAGACCGGGGAGGGCGGGAAATGAGCAGTTCTTC.

The rearrangement joins TRBV19 to TRBJ1-2; TRBD1 matches at 7 bases. The trim removed 9 bases at V and 8 bases at J, leaving 15 bases unmatched. CDR1 is LNHDA, CDR2 SQIVND, per germline (reference sequence). There are 14 residues in the CDR3. CDR3 DNA: TGTGCCAGCATTCGGGACAGCAGAATAGGGGGCTACACCTTC. This translates into CASIRDSRIGGYTF.

J is TRBJ2-7 and V is TRBV7-9; possibly TRBD1 for D (6 bases). There are 14 residues in the CDR3. Per germline, CDR1 SEHNR and CDR2 FQNEAQ (reference sequence). Trimming shortened V by 5 bases and J by 5 bases, and 16 bases separated the two germline ends. CDR3 nucleotides: TGTGCCAGCAGCCGGCCCGTGGGGGCTAACGAGCAGTACTTC. It yields the protein CASSRPVGANEQYF.

The chain recombines TRBV6-2 or TRBV6-3 with TRBJ2-1; 15 bases agree with TRBD2. Losses at the gene ends were 5 bases for V and 8 bases for J; bases not matched to a gene: 7. The CDR3 extends over 16 amino acids. From germline, CDR1 is MNHEY and CDR2 SVGEGT. The chain's CDR3 is CASSTRTSGRGDEQFF. The CDR3 DNA follows: TGTGCCAGCAGTACTAGGACTAGCGGGAGGGGGGATGAGCAGTTCTTC.

This sequence joins TRBV7-6 and TRBJ2-1, with TRBD1 matching over 9 bases. The CDR3 consists of 17 residues. J gave up 3 bases and V 4 bases, and 10 bases lay outside the gene matches. Germline V CDR1 and CDR2: SGHVS, FNYEAQ. CDR3 residues: CASSSSLGGQGYNEQFF. In nucleotides, the CDR3 is TGTGCCAGCAGCTCAAGTTTGGGGGGACAGGGCTACAATGAGCAGTTCTTC.

This chain joins TRBV5-8 and TRBJ1-2; a possible D gene is TRBD1 (5 bases). The germline V gene encodes CDR1 SGHTS and CDR2 YDEGEE. The CDR3 is 15 residues long. Trimming cost V 6 bases and J 4 bases, with 19 bases left between them. Here the CDR3 reads CASTMTGVWGYGYTF. In nucleotides, the CDR3 is TGTGCCAGCACCATGACGGGGGTCTGGGGCTATGGCTACACCTTC.

V and J are TRBV7-2 and TRBJ1-6; tentative D call: TRBD1 (6 bases). The CDR3 extends over 15 amino acids. Germline CDR1 reads SGHTA; CDR2 reads FQGNSA. Trimming took 2 bases from V and 7 from J, leaving 12 bases between them. CDR3 loop: CASSLLVQGNSPLHF. The CDR3, as DNA: TGTGCCAGCAGCTTATTGGTACAGGGAAATTCACCCCTCCACTTT.

A note on this clone: This sample also contains other DNA sequences that code for the same CDR3. The chain joins TRBV7-2 to TRBJ1-2; possible D gene TRBD1, 5 bases. Per the germline V gene, CDR1 is SGHTA and CDR2 is FQGNSA. V gave up 3 bases and J gave up 1 base, with 9 bases separating them. The CDR3 covers 14 residues. The CDR3 sequence is CASSLGQLNYGYTF. DNA for the CDR3: TGTGCCAGCAGCTTGGGGCAGCTTAACTATGGCTACACCTTC.

The chain recombines TRBV5-1 with TRBJ2-5; 7 bases align to TRBD2. The junction had 11 bases not matched to a gene; V was cut back by 4 bases and J by 5 bases. CDR3 length: 15 amino acids. CDR1 and CDR2 from the germline V gene are SGHRS and YFSETQ. The CDR3 loop is CASSPGGGLQETQYF. CDR3 in DNA: TGCGCCAGCAGCCCTGGCGGGGGACTCCAGGAGACCCAGTACTTC.

The chain employs TRBV7-9 and TRBJ2-7, with 7 bases lining up with TRBD1. Germline CDR1 and CDR2: SEHNR and FQNEAQ (reference sequence). V lost 1 base, J lost 3 bases, and 12 bases stayed unmatched. The CDR3 loop spans 17 amino acids. In DNA form, the CDR3 reads TGTGCCAGCAGCTTAGTTTCCGGGGACAGAAGTAACTACGAGCAGTACTTC. It codes for CASSLVSGDRSNYEQYF.

The J gene is TRBJ2-2, the V gene TRBV7-6; 7 bases match TRBD2. Germline CDR1 is SGHVS and CDR2 is FNYEAQ. The CDR3 is 15 amino acids. The junction had 3 bases not matched to a gene; V was cut back by 1 base and J by 4 bases. CDR3 nucleotide sequence: TGTGCCAGCAGCTTAGGCGGGGGATTCACCGGGGAGCTGTTTTTT. Translation gives CASSLGGGFTGELFF.

This clone was detected only once. The chain joins TRBV29-1 to TRBJ1-2, with a tentative D call TRBD1 (5 bases). The CDR3 totals 13 residues. Trimming took 3 bases from V and 3 from J, leaving 11 bases between them. Germline assignment: CDR1 SQVTM and CDR2 ANQGSEA. In DNA form, the CDR3 reads TGCAGCGTTGAGAACAGGAGAGACTATGGCTACACCTTC. The encoded protein is CSVENRRDYGYTF.

The V gene is TRBV27, the J gene TRBJ2-7; D possibly corresponds to TRBD2 (6 bases). Germline-derived CDR1 and CDR2 are MNHEY and SMNVEV (reference sequence). This CDR3 spans 17 amino acids. Trimming left V 0 bases short and J 3 bases short, with 18 bases between. CDR3: CASSLSYPPGSRYEQYF. CDR3 bases: TGTGCCAGCAGTTTATCTTATCCTCCCGGGAGCCGCTACGAGCAGTACTTC.

The chain carries TRBV7-3 and TRBJ2-1, with D maybe TRBD2 (5 bases). Trimming left V 5 bases short and J 1 base short, with 12 bases between. The CDR3 runs to 15 residues. Germline values: CDR1 SGHTA, CDR2 FQGTGA. The CDR3 DNA reads as TGTGCCAGCAGCCTCTTCGGAGGTTCCTACAATGAGCAGTTCTTC. Its protein product is CASSLFGGSYNEQFF.

The chain is built from TRBV6-6 and TRBJ1-2; a weak D match, TRBD1 (5 bases). This CDR3 is built from 17 residues. Germline V gene data show CDR1 as MNHNY and CDR2 as SVGAGI (reference sequence). Trimming cost V 8 bases and J 2 bases, with 24 bases left between them. CDR3 DNA sequence: TGTGCCAGCGCTCGATCTATTTTTTTGACAGCAAACTATGGCTACACCTTC. Its translation is CASARSIFLTANYGYTF.

This clone has just one count. The chain links TRBV4-3 to TRBJ1-2; possibly TRBD1 for D (6 bases). Germline V gene sequence: CDR1 LGHNA, CDR2 YSLEER. Trimming pared 0 bases from V and 4 bases from J, leaving 9 bases between. The CDR3 sequence is 14 residues long. The CDR3 sequence is CASSQDGTTYGYTF. In DNA form, the CDR3 reads TGCGCCAGCAGCCAAGATGGGACAACCTATGGCTACACCTTC.

DNA of the CDR3: TGTGCCAGCAGCTTGGAGGCGGGAGCACCAACCGGGGAGCTGTTTTTT. Translated: CASSLEAGAPTGELFF. The rearrangement links TRBV5-4 to TRBJ2-2; 7 nucleotides line up with TRBD2. CDR3 size: 16 residues. With V trimmed by 0 bases and J by 5 bases, 7 bases remained unmatched. CDR1 is SGHNT, CDR2 YYREEE, per germline (reference sequence).